A single sample is the source of the 21 T cell receptor beta chains below, sequenced in a study of PD-1 blockade in classical Hodgkin lymphoma. The time point was: cycle 4 day 1 (C4D1), after more than 5 weeks of nivolumab. Exposure to brentuximab vedotin varied, and each patient had relapsed following autologous stem cell transplantation. Out of thawed PBMCs, magnetic negative selection purified CD4+ T cells. Clones were read by immunoSEQ multiplex PCR, and TCRdb kept only the in-frame ones, dropping some. The table records fewer than 35,000 clones, 86% of them present only once. The specimen was CD4+ T cells from blood, collected before the fourth cycle of nivolumab. The source is a human donor with classical Hodgkin lymphoma.

The chain has TRBV28 and TRBJ1-5; 9 bases match TRBD1. V lost 5 bases to trimming and J lost 3 bases; unmatched junction nucleotides: 5. The germline gives CDR1 MDHEN, CDR2 SYDVKM. The CDR3 sequence is 15 residues long. This chain's CDR3 is CASSQDRGFNQPQHF. In nucleotides, the CDR3 is TGTGCCAGCAGTCAGGACAGGGGCTTCAATCAGCCCCAGCATTTT. The entire variable domain, with the rest obtained from reference TRBV28 and TRBJ1-5, is as follows: DVKVTQSSRYLVKRTGEKVFLECVQDMDHENMFWYRQDPGLGLRLIYFSYDVKMKEKGDIPEGYSVSREKKERFSLILESASTNQTSMYLCASSQDRGFNQPQHFGDGTRLSIL.

The chain joins TRBV19 to TRBJ1-5; D is undetermined. V was pared by 3 bases and J by 6 bases, with 15 bases between. The CDR3 spans 15 residues. Germline V gene data show CDR1 as LNHDA and CDR2 as SQIVND (reference sequence). The CDR3 is CASSIMGGKGQPQHF. The CDR3 DNA reads TGTGCCAGTAGTATTATGGGCGGGAAAGGTCAGCCCCAGCATTTT.

This chain links TRBV28 with TRBJ2-3; 8 positions agree with TRBD2. Germline CDR1 reads MDHEN; CDR2 reads SYDVKM. The CDR3 consists of 15 residues. Trimming took 10 bases from V and 2 from J; bases not matched to a gene: 11. CDR3 in amino acids: CATIRAGGHTDTQYF. The CDR3 DNA is TGTGCCACTATCCGGGCGGGAGGACACACAGATACGCAGTATTTT.

This clone was recorded only once. The V gene is TRBV28, the J gene TRBJ2-7, with D unclear. V lost 1 base and J lost 4, with 8 bases in between. Germline CDR1 is MDHEN and CDR2 is SYDVKM. This CDR3 region has 13 residues. CDR3 protein: CASSLSLPYEQYF. In nucleotides, the CDR3 is TGTGCCAGCAGTTTATCCCTTCCTTACGAGCAGTACTTC.

The gene calls are TRBV28 and TRBJ2-1; the D is unclear. Trimming removed 5 bases from V and 7 bases from J, with 24 bases in between. Germline loops: CDR1 MDHEN, CDR2 SYDVKM. The CDR3 covers 17 residues. The CDR3 loop reads CASSRELGPGWGNEQFF. DNA of the CDR3: TGTGCCAGCAGTCGTGAATTGGGTCCCGGTTGGGGTAATGAGCAGTTCTTC.

J is TRBJ2-7 and V is TRBV25-1; TRBD2 matches 11 bases. The CDR3 extends over 16 amino acids. The germline V gene has CDR1 MGHDK and CDR2 SYGVNS. The V segment lost 3 bases and the J segment 4 bases; nucleotides outside the gene matches: 8. The CDR3 nucleotides read TGTGCCAGCAGTGACCGAGGTAGCGGGAGGGTATACGAGCAGTACTTC. Its protein is CASSDRGSGRVYEQYF.

This clone has more than one count but fewer than ten. V and J are TRBV5-1 and TRBJ1-2; 10 positions match TRBD1. Germline CDR1 is SGHRS and CDR2 is YFSETQ. The V gene end was trimmed by 4 bases and the J gene end by 6 bases; junction bases not matched to a gene: 6. The CDR3 length is 14 residues. DNA for the CDR3: TGCGCCAGCAGCCCCTCCGGGACAGGGGATGGCTACACCTTC. Translation: CASSPSGTGDGYTF.

The V and J genes are TRBV6-1 and TRBJ1-1; a weak D match, TRBD1 (6 bases). CDR3 length: 13 amino acids. Germline lookup yields CDR1 MNHNS and CDR2 SASEGT. Trimming removed 5 bases from V and 7 bases from J, with 14 bases in between. The CDR3, as DNA: TGTGCCAGCAGTAGACAGGAGGAAGTTGAAGCTTTCTTT. It specifies CASSRQEEVEAFF.

The chain is built from TRBV5-4 and TRBJ1-3; D may be TRBD1 (5 bases). V shed 0 bases and J shed 0 bases, with 16 bases lying between them. CDR1 is SGHNT, CDR2 YYREEE, per germline (reference sequence). This CDR3 is 18 amino acids long. The CDR3 protein is CASSLGIGGSHSGNTIYF. The DNA of the CDR3 is TGTGCCAGCAGCTTGGGTATCGGGGGATCCCACTCTGGAAACACCATATATTTT.

The rearrangement links TRBV7-2 to TRBJ2-3; no reliable D call. This CDR3 has 14 amino acids. Between the trimmed V and J ends, which lost 3 bases and 4 bases, there was a span of 11 bases. Germline CDR1 and CDR2: SGHTA and FQGNSA. The CDR3 protein is CASSLKEPPDTQYF. CDR3 in DNA: TGTGCCAGCAGCTTGAAGGAGCCCCCAGATACGCAGTATTTT.

The rearrangement links TRBV18 to TRBJ2-7; TRBD2 is a possible D gene (5 bases). The germline V and J ends were trimmed by 3 bases and 5 bases, with 17 bases remaining between them. Germline lookup yields CDR1 KGHSH and CDR2 LQKENI. The CDR3 totals 15 residues. Here the CDR3 reads CASSPVVGVLHEQYF. The CDR3 nucleotides are TGTGCCAGCTCACCGGTAGTGGGAGTCCTCCACGAGCAGTACTTC.

The chain links TRBV28 to TRBJ1-2, with a possible D match to TRBD1 (6 bases). The CDR3 consists of 14 residues. From germline, CDR1 is MDHEN and CDR2 SYDVKM. Between the trimmed V and J ends, which lost 6 bases and 1 base, there was a span of 12 bases. In DNA, the CDR3 is TGTGCCAGCAGATACAGGGACCGTAACTATGGCTACACCTTC. Protein: CASRYRDRNYGYTF.

The chain combines TRBV11-1 with TRBJ2-7, with TRBD1 matching 10 bases. Per germline, CDR1 SGHAT and CDR2 FQDESV (reference sequence). The ends lost 1 base at V and 5 bases at J; junction bases unmatched: 8. The CDR3 extends over 16 amino acids. In nucleotides, the CDR3 is TGTGCCAGCAGCTTAGTATCGGGACAGGGGCCCCACGAGCAGTACTTC. Encoded protein: CASSLVSGQGPHEQYF.

CDR3 nucleotide sequence: TGTGCCAGCAGCTTCAGGTTGGGGGAGAATGGCTACACCTTC. As protein: CASSFRLGENGYTF. The J gene is TRBJ1-2, the V gene TRBV7-2; weak D call: TRBD1 (5 bases). Germline CDR1 reads SGHTA; CDR2 reads FQGNSA. The CDR3 is 14 residues long. Trimming took off 3 bases at V and 6 bases at J, with 14 bases between the two ends.

This chain uses TRBV28 with TRBJ1-2; perhaps TRBD1 as D (6 bases). V was cut by 6 bases and J by 6 bases, with 20 bases left in between. CDR1 MDHEN and CDR2 SYDVKM come from the germline V gene. This CDR3 is 15 amino acids long. CDR3 amino acids: CASSPLRTDYHGYTF. The CDR3 DNA is TGTGCCAGCAGCCCCCTCCGGACAGATTATCATGGCTACACCTTC.

This rearrangement joins TRBV5-6 to TRBJ2-3, with TRBD1 matching 7 bases. CDR1 and CDR2 (germline): SGHDT, YYEEEE. The CDR3 contains 14 residues. The ends lost 6 bases at V and 7 bases at J; junction bases unmatched: 11. The CDR3: CASTPRGGANTQYF. For the CDR3, the DNA is TGTGCCAGCACCCCGCGAGGGGGCGCAAATACGCAGTATTTT.

This chain links TRBV7-2 with TRBJ2-2; a possible D gene is TRBD1 (5 bases). This CDR3 has 14 residues. Trimming took off 7 bases at V and 4 bases at J, with 13 bases between the two ends. Per the germline V gene, CDR1 is SGHTA and CDR2 is FQGNSA. The CDR3 here is CASNHKTVTGELFF. CDR3 coding DNA: TGTGCCAGCAACCACAAGACAGTCACCGGGGAGCTGTTTTTT.

This sequence joins TRBV27 and TRBJ2-7; no clear D gene. V lost 2 bases and J 2 bases, leaving 1 base between the germline ends. This CDR3 is built from 11 residues. The germline gives CDR1 MNHEY, CDR2 SMNVEV (reference sequence). The CDR3 protein is CASSLPYEQYF. The CDR3 DNA follows: TGTGCCAGCAGTTTACCCTACGAGCAGTACTTC.

The chain uses TRBV6-1 and TRBJ1-3; D is uncertain. Germline V CDR1 and CDR2: MNHNS, SASEGT. The CDR3 totals 15 residues. Trimming cost V 0 bases and J 4 bases, with 10 bases left between them. The DNA for the CDR3 is TGTGCCAGCAGTGAAGCGGTGGGCGTCGGAAACACCATATATTTT. This encodes CASSEAVGVGNTIYF.

The rearrangement links TRBV11-3 to TRBJ2-1; D remains ambiguous. This CDR3 has 12 residues. CDR1 is SGHNT and CDR2 is YENEEA in the germline V gene. The ends were cut back, 0 bases at V and 7 bases at J, with 4 bases in the middle. CDR3 DNA: TGTGCCAGCAGCTTAGATCTAAATGAGCAGTTCTTC. The encoded protein is CASSLDLNEQFF.

The chain is built from TRBV28 and TRBJ2-7; D not resolved. The CDR3 has 14 residues. V lost 4 bases, J lost 7 bases, and 17 bases lay in between. The germline CDR1 and CDR2 sequences are MDHEN and SYDVKM. In DNA form, the CDR3 reads TGTGCCAGCAGTTATGGGGTCACCTACGAGGAGCAGTACTTC. It specifies CASSYGVTYEEQYF.